This is a list of T cell receptor beta chains from one sample in a study of T cell repertoires in cytomegalovirus infection. For these receptors, no antigen is known. TCRdb called the reads again in MiXCR, with one record for every CDR3 protein. This sample has about 68,000 distinct CDR3 sequences, with about 23% found just once. The sequenced sample was PBMCs, sequenced either directly or after in vitro stimulation (not recorded which). All receptors come from a human donor in good health (CMV status not recorded). Some clones in this sample may be carry-over from other donors' samples. CDR3s include the opening cysteine and the closing phenylalanine or tryptophan. The order of the fields is V gene, clone size, D gene, J gene, CDR3 DNA, CDR3 protein. A D gene is named only where the DNA matches it firmly. Expanded clones are given a class, and other clones once, few, many or no size at all.

V gene: TRBV4-1; clone size: NA; D gene: NA; J gene: TRBJ2-1; CDR3 DNA: TGCGCCAGCAGCCAAGGAGCCGGGATTCCCTACAATGAGCAGTTCTTC; CDR3 protein: CASSQGAGIPYNEQFF
V gene: TRBV6-5; clone size: NA; D gene: TRBD1; J gene: TRBJ1-1; CDR3 DNA: TGTGCCAGCAGTAGTAGACAGGGTCTGACTGAAGCTTTCTTT; CDR3 protein: CASSSRQGLTEAFF
V gene: TRBV20-1; clone size: NA; D gene: TRBD1; J gene: TRBJ2-1; CDR3 DNA: TGCAGTGCTTCCCGGACAGGGATCTCCTACAATGAGCAGTTCTTC; CDR3 protein: CSASRTGISYNEQFF
V gene: TRBV2; clone size: NA; D gene: TRBD1; J gene: TRBJ1-5; CDR3 DNA: TGTGCCAGCAAGGGACAGGGAGATCAGCCCCAGCATTTT; CDR3 protein: CASKGQGDQPQHF
V gene: TRBV6-2/TRBV6-3; clone size: NA; D gene: NA; J gene: TRBJ2-4; CDR3 DNA: TGTGCCAGCGGACGGGACGCCTGGTCTAAGAATCCTCGGGGCAAAAACATTCAGTACTTC; CDR3 protein: CASGRDAWSKNPRGKNIQYF
V gene: TRBV27; clone size: NA; D gene: TRBD2; J gene: TRBJ2-1; CDR3 DNA: TGTGCCAGCAGTTTAGGAGCGGGATTACGCAATGAGCAGTTCTTC; CDR3 protein: CASSLGAGLRNEQFF
V gene: TRBV6-5; clone size: many; D gene: NA; J gene: TRBJ1-1; CDR3 DNA: TGTGCCAGCAGTTACTCCGTGACTATTCGGAACACTGAAGCTTTCTTT; CDR3 protein: CASSYSVTIRNTEAFF
V gene: TRBV4-1; clone size: NA; D gene: NA; J gene: TRBJ2-5; CDR3 DNA: TGCGCCAGCAGCGTTTATTCGGAGGGCGAGACCCAGTACTTC; CDR3 protein: CASSVYSEGETQYF
V gene: TRBV4-3; clone size: few; D gene: NA; J gene: TRBJ1-2; CDR3 DNA: TGCGCCAGCAGCGGTGTACAGGGACGTTTTAATGGCTACACCTTC; CDR3 protein: CASSGVQGRFNGYTF
V gene: TRBV27; clone size: NA; D gene: NA; J gene: TRBJ2-3; CDR3 DNA: TGTGCCAGCCATTCAGCGGGCACAGATACGCAGTATTTT; CDR3 protein: CASHSAGTDTQYF